This TCR beta chain was recorded in a study of shared T cell receptors in the human thymus. Germline V CDR1 and CDR2: SGHRS, YFSETQ. The length of the CDR3 is 17 residues. Trimming at V came to 4 bases and at J to 1 base, leaving 4 bases not matched to a gene. The data were produced by immunoSEQ multiplex PCR, yet TCRdb's version contains in-frame clones alone and is incomplete. There are 700,000 to 750,000 clones in the sample; approximately 83% occur only once, and approximately 0.01% lies in the top ten. A further study also used this sample, focusing on human thymus T cells. That study reports: Donors consisted of healthy Finnish infants (having corrective surgery for congenital heart defects).

The TCR was taken from a girl less than two years old with a congenital heart defect. This sequence joins TRBV5-1 and TRBJ2-1; 14 nucleotides line up with TRBD2. The specimen was thymocytes. As DNA, the CDR3 is TGCGCCAGCAGCCAGGGACTAGCGGGGGATTCCTACAATGAGCAGTTCTTC. This sequence encodes CASSQGLAGDSYNEQFF.